A selection of T cell receptor beta chains follows, all from one sample in a study of T-cell memory formation after mild COVID-19. From the 5' RACE reads, TCRdb called clonotypes with MiXCR, one entry per CDR3 protein. The sample shows 100,000 or so distinct CDR3 sequences, around 10% of them seen only once. The sequenced sample consisted of PBMCs or a T cell subset sorted from them (not recorded which). Receptor source: a man between 18 and 29 years old who had mild COVID-19 (a few samples of this study predate the infection). Cell type and time point are not known. Both conserved end residues are part of each CDR3. Each record gives: clone size, V gene, J gene, D gene, CDR3 length, CDR3 DNA, CDR3 protein. The D gene is left open where the match is weak. Clone size is not always given. Where it is, it says once, few, many or a class for expanded clones.

-	TRBV7-2	TRBJ2-5	-	11	TGTGCCAGCAGCTTGTCGCAGGCCCAGTACTTC	CASSLSQAQYF
few	TRBV7-9	TRBJ1-2	-	14	TGTGCCAGCAGCTTAGCGCGTCTCGAAGGGGGCTACACCTTC	CASSLARLEGGYTF
-	TRBV4-3	TRBJ2-2	TRBD2	17	TGCGCCAGCAGCTTAGGACTAGCGGGGGGGCCTTACGGGGAGCTGTTTTTT	CASSLGLAGGPYGELFF
-	TRBV9	TRBJ1-1	TRBD1	15	TGTGCCAGCAGCCCCGACGGGACAGGACGTACTGAAGCTTTCTTT	CASSPDGTGRTEAFF
few	TRBV7-2	TRBJ2-3	-	12	TGTGCCAGCGCTTTTGGCACAGATACGCAGTATTTT	CASAFGTDTQYF
many	TRBV27	TRBJ1-1	-	9	TGTGCCAGCAGGCGAGAAGCTTTCTTT	CASRREAFF
-	TRBV21-1	TRBJ2-3	-	15	TGTGCCAGCAGCAACAACCGCGGGAGCACAGATACGCAGTATTTT	CASSNNRGSTDTQYF
-	TRBV6-5	TRBJ2-7	-	13	TGTGCCAGCAGTTATACAACGGGCGGGGAGCAGTACTTC	CASSYTTGGEQYF
-	TRBV27	TRBJ2-5	-	15	TGTGCCAGCGGTCATACGCTTCGGCCCGGAGAGACCCAGTACTTC	CASGHTLRPGETQYF
few	TRBV5-5	TRBJ2-3	-	16	TGTGCCAGCAGCTTGTACAGCCAAGGGCTCACAGATACGCAGTATTTT	CASSLYSQGLTDTQYF
few	TRBV7-6	TRBJ1-6	-	17	TGTGCCAGCAGCTTATTCCCGCGGCCGGAATATAATTCACCCCTCCACTTT	CASSLFPRPEYNSPLHF
-	TRBV6-1	TRBJ2-1	-	15	TGTGCCAGCACCCGCGCGAGGGGCGAATCCAATGAGCAGTTCTTC	CASTRARGESNEQFF
many	TRBV7-9	TRBJ2-7	TRBD1	14	TGTGCCAGCAGCCGGACAGGGCCTACCTACGAGCAGTACTTC	CASSRTGPTYEQYF
few	TRBV12-3/TRBV12-4	TRBJ1-1	-	13	TGTGCCAGCAGTTTTAAAGGGAACACTGAAGCTTTCTTT	CASSFKGNTEAFF
few	TRBV7-9	TRBJ2-7	-	13	TGTGCCAGCAGCTTAAGGGGGGTCTACGAGCAGTACTTC	CASSLRGVYEQYF
-	TRBV19	TRBJ2-1	-	13	TGTGCCAGTAGTAGCGGAGTCTACAATGAGCAGTTCTTC	CASSSGVYNEQFF
few	TRBV6-2/TRBV6-3	TRBJ1-1	-	15	TGTGCCAGCAGTTACTCGAAAGGGGTAAACACTGAAGCTTTCTTT	CASSYSKGVNTEAFF